One sample yielded the 12 T cell receptor beta chains listed below, sequenced in a study of beta chain features in type 1 diabetes. The sequenced template was cDNA made from the entire isolated RNA. Clones were sequenced by immunoSEQ multiplex PCR, and TCRdb holds only the in-frame ones, with some missing. The table has about 150,000 clones, approximately 8.1% seen once. The sequencing input was central memory CD4+ T cells from blood. The origin of the receptors is a man younger than 35 in good health.

The chain uses TRBV28 and TRBJ2-7; D may be TRBD2 (6 bases). Trimming removed 2 bases from V and 0 bases from J, with 11 bases in between. Germline CDR1 reads MDHEN; CDR2 reads SYDVKM. The CDR3 covers 15 residues. The CDR3 here is CASSLQAGISYEQYF. The DNA of the CDR3 is TGTGCCAGCAGTTTACAAGCGGGCATCTCCTACGAGCAGTACTTC.

This clone turned up a few times. This chain uses TRBV5-5 with TRBJ1-5, with TRBD1 as a possible D gene (6 bases). The CDR3 runs to 15 residues. CDR1 and CDR2 (germline): SGHKS, YYEKEE (reference sequence). Between the trimmed V and J ends, which lost 0 bases and 7 bases, there was a span of 14 bases. CDR3 sequence: CASSLGQGQGQPQHF. CDR3 DNA sequence: TGTGCCAGCAGCTTGGGTCAGGGGCAGGGACAGCCCCAGCATTTT.

The chain carries TRBV28 and TRBJ2-3; possibly TRBD2 for D (5 bases). Germline loops: CDR1 MDHEN, CDR2 SYDVKM. The CDR3 is made up of 15 amino acids. The germline V and J ends were trimmed by 6 bases and 1 base, with 14 bases remaining between them. The CDR3 region is CASSPPGLGTDTQYF. CDR3 bases: TGTGCCAGCAGCCCCCCGGGGTTAGGCACAGATACGCAGTATTTT.

The chain links TRBV2 to TRBJ2-5, with D possibly matching TRBD1 (5 bases). The CDR3 loop spans 13 amino acids. The germline CDR1 and CDR2 sequences are SNHLY and FYNNEI. V was clipped by 4 bases and J by 4 bases, with 10 bases between them. The CDR3 coding sequence is TGTGCCAGCAGTGGTAGGGGTGGAGAGACCCAGTACTTC. It yields the protein CASSGRGGETQYF.

This clone has only a few counts. The J gene is TRBJ1-1, the V gene TRBV5-4; TRBD1 aligns across 8 bases. The CDR3 contains 14 residues. J gave up 4 bases and V 4 bases, and 6 bases lay outside the gene matches. Germline assignment: CDR1 SGHNT and CDR2 YYREEE (reference sequence). The CDR3 DNA reads as TGTGCCAGCAGCCCGAACACAGGGGGCACTGAAGCTTTCTTT. Protein sequence: CASSPNTGGTEAFF. Drawing the rest from reference TRBV5-4 and TRBJ1-1, the complete variable domain is ETGVTQSPTHLIKTRGQQVTLRCSSQSGHNTVSWYQQALGQGPQFIFQYYREEENGRGNFPPRFSGLQFPNYSSELNVNALELDDSALYLCASSPNTGGTEAFFGQGTRLTVV.

V gene TRBV19 combines with J gene TRBJ2-4; D possibly corresponds to TRBD2 (6 bases). Germline CDR1 is LNHDA and CDR2 is SQIVND (reference sequence). V was pared by 5 bases and J by 2 bases, with 16 bases between. This CDR3 spans 16 amino acids. The CDR3 loop is CASSSPREAPKNIQYF. CDR3 in DNA: TGTGCCAGTAGTTCCCCCAGGGAGGCACCCAAAAACATTCAGTACTTC.

This clone was picked up a small number of times. This rearrangement joins TRBV30 to TRBJ1-2; perhaps TRBD1 as D (5 bases). CDR1 GTSNPN and CDR2 SVGIG come from the germline V gene (reference sequence). The CDR3 consists of 13 residues. V lost 4 bases to trimming and J lost 4 bases, with 13 bases between them. The CDR3 DNA reads as TGTGCCTGGACTGGGGCGCGGGGCTATGGCTACACCTTC. This codes for CAWTGARGYGYTF.

The table lists this clone with a few counts. The chain combines TRBV28 with TRBJ2-1; D possibly corresponds to TRBD1 (5 bases). The CDR3 extends over 14 amino acids. Trimming took off 6 bases at V and 1 base at J, with 10 bases between the two ends. Germline values: CDR1 MDHEN, CDR2 SYDVKM. This CDR3 reads CASRQGVSYNEQFF. For the CDR3, the DNA is TGTGCCAGCAGGCAGGGTGTTTCCTACAATGAGCAGTTCTTC.

Note on this clone: This specimen includes other DNA sequences encoding the same CDR3. The chain carries TRBV28 and TRBJ2-1; D perhaps matches TRBD1 (6 bases). Per the germline V gene, CDR1 is MDHEN and CDR2 is SYDVKM. This CDR3 is 15 amino acids long. V lost 3 bases and J 0 bases, leaving 9 bases between the germline ends. The chain's CDR3 is CASSFQGSSYNEQFF. The CDR3 DNA reads as TGTGCCAGCAGTTTTCAGGGGAGCTCCTACAATGAGCAGTTCTTC. The full variable domain, its missing parts supplied by reference TRBV28 and TRBJ2-1, is DVKVTQSSRYLVKRTGEKVFLECVQDMDHENMFWYRQDPGLGLRLIYFSYDVKMKEKGDIPEGYSVSREKKERFSLILESASTNQTSMYLCASSFQGSSYNEQFFGPGTRLTVL.

This clone was detected a few times. The J gene is TRBJ1-4, the V gene TRBV5-4; D is unclear. Germline V gene data show CDR1 as SGHNT and CDR2 as YYREEE (reference sequence). The CDR3 is 14 residues long. Deletions cut 0 bases from V and 5 bases from J, with 8 bases between. The CDR3 region has the DNA TGTGCCAGCAGCTTGGGCACATCAAATGAAAAACTGTTTTTT. The encoded protein is CASSLGTSNEKLFF.

This clone showed up just a few times. This rearrangement joins TRBV7-2 to TRBJ1-1, with 8 bases identical to TRBD1. The ends lost 3 bases at V and 3 bases at J; junction bases unmatched: 6. CDR1 is SGHTA, CDR2 FQGNSA, per germline. The CDR3 length is 15 residues. CDR3 residues: CASSFGTGLDTEAFF. The CDR3 DNA sequence: TGTGCCAGCAGCTTTGGGACAGGATTGGACACTGAAGCTTTCTTT.

This clone was detected only a few times. CDR3 in amino acids: CASSRGSETGEKLFF. DNA for the CDR3: TGTGCCAGCTCTCGAGGATCCGAAACAGGTGAAAAACTGTTTTTT. This chain links TRBV18 with TRBJ1-4, with D possibly matching TRBD1 (5 bases). The germline V and J ends were trimmed by 6 bases and 7 bases, with 18 bases remaining between them. Germline V lookup: CDR1 KGHSH, CDR2 LQKENI. CDR3 length: 15 amino acids.